This passage covers 24 T cell receptor beta chains from one sample sequenced in a study of control samples from healthy donors and cancer patients. TCRdb's table, derived via immunoSEQ multiplex PCR, lists solely in-frame clones and lacks some. The sample yields 100,000 to 150,000 clones, roughly 91% seen once. Sequenced sample: blood. The receptors were gathered from a man between 35 and 55 years old in good health.

This chain links TRBV5-1 with TRBJ1-2, with D possibly being TRBD1 (5 bases). Between the trimmed V and J ends, which lost 1 base and 0 bases, there was a span of 10 bases. This CDR3 has 15 residues. Germline V lookup: CDR1 SGHRS, CDR2 YFSETQ. CDR3 protein: CASSLMWGPNYGYTF. CDR3 DNA sequence: TGCGCCAGCAGCTTGATGTGGGGCCCTAACTATGGCTACACCTTC.

The V gene is TRBV7-3, the J gene TRBJ2-1; 8 nucleotides line up with TRBD1. The CDR3 sequence is 13 residues long. J was trimmed by 7 bases and V by 4 bases; bases with no gene match: 3. Germline CDR1 and CDR2: SGHTA and FQGTGA. The CDR3 protein is CASSSYRGNEQFF. Here the CDR3 DNA reads TGTGCCAGCAGCTCATACAGGGGGAATGAGCAGTTCTTC.

CDR3 amino acids: CASSTIMDRDYEQYF. The CDR3 bases are TGTGCCAGCAGCACAATCATGGACAGGGACTACGAGCAGTACTTC. The rearrangement links TRBV11-3 to TRBJ2-7, with 8 bases lining up with TRBD1. In germline, CDR1 is SGHNT, CDR2 YENEEA. With V trimmed by 5 bases and J by 3 bases, 9 bases remained unmatched. The CDR3 contains 15 residues. Variable domain in full (rest from reference TRBV11-3 and TRBJ2-7): EAGVVQSPRYKIIEKKQPVAFWCNPISGHNTLYWYLQNLGQGPELLIRYENEEAVDDSQLPKDRFSAERLKGVDSTLKIQPAELGDSAVYLCASSTIMDRDYEQYFGPGTRLTVT.

The rearrangement uses TRBV25-1 and TRBJ1-2; the D is unclear. The CDR3 has 11 residues. Germline V lookup: CDR1 MGHDK, CDR2 SYGVNS. Trimming pared 7 bases from V and 2 bases from J, leaving 5 bases between. The CDR3 DNA follows: TGTGCCAGCACGGGGAACTATGGCTACACCTTC. It codes for CASTGNYGYTF.

The chain carries TRBV3-1 (or the pseudogene TRBV3-2) and TRBJ1-6; 7 nucleotides agree with TRBD1. The CDR3 runs to 15 residues. The germline V gene has CDR1 LGHDT and CDR2 YNNKEL (reference sequence). The J segment lost 10 bases and the V segment lost 5 bases, leaving 11 bases of the junction unmatched. The chain's CDR3 is CASSFQPTGRSPLHF. CDR3 DNA: TGTGCCAGCAGCTTCCAACCGACAGGGCGATCACCCCTCCACTTT.

The chain uses TRBV2 and TRBJ1-5, with 10 bases lining up with TRBD1. In germline, CDR1 is SNHLY, CDR2 FYNNEI. J gave up 7 bases and V 7 bases, and 4 bases lay outside the gene matches. The CDR3 contains 13 residues. The CDR3 spells CASTGTGEQPQHF. The CDR3 DNA is TGTGCCAGCACCGGGACAGGGGAACAGCCCCAGCATTTT.

The chain employs TRBV4-1 and TRBJ2-5; a possible D gene is TRBD2 (6 bases). Between the trimmed V and J ends, which lost 8 bases and 0 bases, there was a span of 10 bases. Germline CDR1 is MGHRA and CDR2 is YSYEKL. The CDR3 runs to 13 residues. CDR3 amino acids: CASAGGYQETQYF. The DNA of the CDR3 is TGCGCCAGCGCTGGGGGGTACCAAGAGACCCAGTACTTC.

This clone was found once. This chain joins TRBV30 and TRBJ1-6; no clear D gene. The germline V and J ends were trimmed by 0 bases and 7 bases, with 10 bases remaining between them. Germline V lookup: CDR1 GTSNPN, CDR2 SVGIG (reference sequence). This CDR3 is 14 amino acids long. This chain's CDR3 is CAWSVLAFNSPLHF. The CDR3 DNA sequence: TGTGCCTGGAGTGTACTGGCTTTCAATTCACCCCTCCACTTT.

This clone was recorded only once. J is TRBJ2-7 and V is TRBV7-2, with unresolved D. Per germline, CDR1 SGHTA and CDR2 FQGNSA. Between the trimmed V and J ends, which lost 0 bases and 5 bases, there was a span of 2 bases. The CDR3 extends over 11 amino acids. The CDR3 coding sequence is TGTGCCAGCAGCTTAGCGGACGAGCAGTACTTC. Amino acids: CASSLADEQYF.

This clone was recorded only once. The chain links TRBV6-2 or TRBV6-3 to TRBJ2-7; TRBD2 matches 13 bases. This CDR3 comprises 16 residues. Losses at the gene ends were 0 bases for V and 3 bases for J; bases not matched to a gene: 2. Germline V gene data show CDR1 as MNHEY and CDR2 as SVGEGT. The CDR3 loop is CASSYSRTSGGYEQYF. The CDR3 nucleotides are TGTGCCAGCAGTTACTCGAGGACTAGCGGGGGCTACGAGCAGTACTTC.

The chain has TRBV12-3 or TRBV12-4 and TRBJ2-1; no reliable D call. V shed 1 base and J shed 6 bases, with 7 bases lying between them. The CDR3 consists of 13 residues. CDR3 sequence reads: CASSLGTGNEQFF. CDR3 in DNA: TGTGCCAGCAGTTTAGGTACGGGCAATGAGCAGTTCTTC.

In the case of this clone: Other DNA sequences in the same sample also yield this CDR3. J is TRBJ1-1 and V is TRBV9, with D perhaps matching TRBD1 (5 bases). The germline V gene encodes CDR1 SGDLS and CDR2 YYNGEE. Trimming left V 0 bases short and J 3 bases short, with 12 bases between. This CDR3 has 15 amino acids. CDR3 sequence reads: CASSVEVGQDTEAFF. DNA for the CDR3: TGTGCCAGCAGCGTAGAGGTGGGGCAGGACACTGAAGCTTTCTTT.

This chain joins TRBV7-9 and TRBJ2-3; 12 nucleotides match TRBD2. V lost 5 bases and J lost 2; bases outside the gene matches: 5. This CDR3 region has 16 residues. Germline V gives CDR1 SEHNR, CDR2 FQNEAQ (reference sequence). CDR3 sequence: CASSLTSGGYTDTQYF. The CDR3 nucleotides are TGTGCCAGCAGCCTTACTAGCGGGGGGTACACAGATACGCAGTATTTT.

The chain couples TRBV5-1 to TRBJ1-6, with TRBD1 matching over 9 bases. Per the germline V gene, CDR1 is SGHRS and CDR2 is YFSETQ. With 1 base clipped from V and 10 bases from J, the junction kept 6 bases outside the gene matches. The CDR3 is made up of 15 amino acids. In DNA, the CDR3 is TGCGCCAGCAGCTTGCGGGGACAGGGTGACTCACCCCTCCACTTT. It encodes CASSLRGQGDSPLHF.

This chain connects TRBV5-1 to TRBJ1-6, with 9 bases fitting TRBD1. This CDR3 contains 18 residues. In germline, CDR1 is SGHRS, CDR2 YFSETQ. V trimming: 4 bases; J trimming: 0 bases; junction bases outside the gene matches: 8. CDR3 DNA: TGCGCCAGCAGCCAAGACAGGGGGGTTAGCTCCTATAATTCACCCCTCCACTTT. Protein sequence: CASSQDRGVSSYNSPLHF.

This clone has a single count. In nucleotides, the CDR3 is TGTGCCAGCAGCCTTATCTCGATTTCAAATGGCTACACCTTC. Translating it yields CASSLISISNGYTF. V gene TRBV9 combines with J gene TRBJ1-2; D uncertain. Trimming shortened V by 4 bases and J by 6 bases, and 16 bases separated the two germline ends. This CDR3 spans 14 amino acids. Per the germline V gene, CDR1 is SGDLS and CDR2 is YYNGEE.

The genes are TRBV5-1 and TRBJ2-2; 7 bases agree with TRBD1. Germline V gene lookup returns CDR1 SGHRS and CDR2 YFSETQ. V gave up 0 bases and J gave up 2 bases; unmatched junction bases: 7. There are 17 residues in the CDR3. The CDR3 nucleotides are TGCGCCAGCAGCTTGGTAGGGGGCAATTATAACACCGGGGAGCTGTTTTTT. As protein: CASSLVGGNYNTGELFF.

The chain links TRBV6-6 to TRBJ2-7, with 10 bases that match TRBD1. Trimming removed 5 bases from V and 4 bases from J; junction bases left unmatched: 5. The CDR3 is 14 amino acids. Germline V gives CDR1 MNHNY, CDR2 SVGAGI (reference sequence). The DNA of the CDR3 is TGTGCCAGCAGTGCCTCGGGACAGGGGTACGAGCAGTACTTC. Residues: CASSASGQGYEQYF.

Points on this clone: Other nucleotide sequences from this sample produce the same CDR3. The genes are TRBV12-3 or TRBV12-4 and TRBJ2-2; D is ambiguous. This CDR3 spans 11 amino acids. The V end lost 4 bases, the J end lost 3 bases, and 0 bases lay between the germline ends. CDR3 in DNA: TGTGCCAGCAGTTACACCGGGGAGCTGTTTTTT. Residues: CASSYTGELFF.

This sequence joins TRBV24-1 and TRBJ1-2; no reliable D call. The length of the CDR3 is 12 residues. Looked up from germline, CDR1 is KGHDR and CDR2 is SFDVKD. V dropped 5 bases and J dropped 3 bases, with 6 bases sitting between them. In DNA, the CDR3 is TGTGCCACCAGTGTGGGAGACTATGGCTACACCTTC. Protein product: CATSVGDYGYTF.

The chain joins TRBV30 to TRBJ1-2, with D possibly being TRBD1 (6 bases). Germline V gene lookup returns CDR1 GTSNPN and CDR2 SVGIG (reference sequence). The CDR3 is 12 residues long. The V end was cut by 5 bases, the J end by 7 bases, with 14 bases between. This CDR3 reads CAWESRGSGYTF. Written as DNA, the CDR3 is TGTGCCTGGGAGAGCAGGGGTAGTGGCTACACCTTC.

The CDR3 DNA is TGCAGCGTTACGGGACAGGGATCCCTCACTGAAGCTTTCTTT. It codes for CSVTGQGSLTEAFF. The V and J genes are TRBV29-1 and TRBJ1-1; 9 bases are shared with TRBD1. The trim removed 5 bases at V and 4 bases at J, leaving 8 bases unmatched. CDR3 size: 14 residues. Germline V gives CDR1 SQVTM, CDR2 ANQGSEA.

The rearrangement links TRBV9 to TRBJ1-6, with D hard to call. The CDR3 extends over 14 amino acids. Germline V lookup: CDR1 SGDLS, CDR2 YYNGEE. V gave up 4 bases and J gave up 8 bases, with 13 bases separating them. For the CDR3, the DNA is TGTGCCAGCAGCACCGGACGGGTGGATTCACCCCTCCACTTT. This sequence encodes CASSTGRVDSPLHF.

The rearrangement links TRBV9 to TRBJ2-7; 9 nucleotides match TRBD1. The trim removed 3 bases at V and 4 bases at J, leaving 8 bases unmatched. Germline V gives CDR1 SGDLS, CDR2 YYNGEE. The CDR3 is 15 residues long. The CDR3 loop is CASSAAGTGLYEQYF. CDR3 bases: TGTGCCAGCAGCGCCGCCGGGACAGGGCTGTACGAGCAGTACTTC. The full variable domain, its missing parts supplied by reference TRBV9 and TRBJ2-7, is DSGVTQTPKHLITATGQRVTLRCSPRSGDLSVYWYQQSLDQGLQFLIQYYNGEERAKGNILERFSAQQFPDLHSELNLSSLELGDSALYFCASSAAGTGLYEQYFGPGTRLTVT.